This TCR beta chain derives from a study of blood T cell repertoires in COVID-19. TCRdb's table, derived via immunoSEQ multiplex PCR, lists solely in-frame clones and lacks some. The sample carries fewer than 350,000 clones, approximately 85% recorded once. This CDR3 has 13 residues. CDR1 and CDR2 (germline): MNHEY, SVGAGI. The V end was cut by 6 bases, the J end by 7 bases, with 15 bases between. This chain uses TRBV6-5 with TRBJ1-2; D perhaps matches TRBD1 (5 bases). Sequenced: PBMCs or T cells enriched from blood (not recorded which). This sequence was found in a man aged 25-45 years who had recovered from COVID-19. The CDR3 here is CASSPLLGLGYTF. DNA of the CDR3: TGTGCCAGCAGCCCCCTCTTGGGGCTTGGCTACACCTTC.